The present TCR beta chain was sequenced within a study of identical twins. Study-wide findings and caveats: Memory repertoires showed no such pattern, whereas abundant cord blood beta clonotypes carried fewer insertions. Conclusions came from cross-sectional statistical analysis, not from following the same donors.

V was clipped by 3 bases and J by 1 base; unmatched bases: 8. CDR3 length equals 17 residues. Unique molecular identifiers were in the cDNA, with template-switch universal primer binding. TCRdb ran MiXCR on the 5' RACE reads and lists one entry per CDR3 protein. The profile shows some 320,000 distinct CDR3 sequences, roughly an eighth of them singletons. This clonotype was recorded many times. The antigen remains unidentified. This sample was shared with a second study, whose subject was yellow fever vaccine responses in identical twins.

The chain has TRBV12-3 or TRBV12-4 and TRBJ2-5; 10 bases fit TRBD2. The clonotype originates from a woman aged 18-30 years in good health. Sequenced material: CD8+ T cells sorted from blood. DNA for the CDR3: TGTGCCAGCAGTTTCTCGCCTAGCGGGGGATCCCAAGAGACCCAGTACTTC. It encodes CASSFSPSGGSQETQYF.